A selection of T cell receptor beta chains follows, all from one sample in a study of T-cell reconstitution after alpha-beta-depleted transplantation in children. TCRdb re-analysed the PCR reads in MiXCR, keeping a single row per CDR3 protein. The sample consists of 380,000 or so distinct CDR3 sequences, roughly 13% of them appearing once. Sequenced here: PBMCs, sampled from the stem cell graft. The receptors originated from a human donor who donated a stem cell graft to a child with Fanconi anemia. The CDR3 runs from the conserved cysteine through the conserved F or W. The order of the fields is CDR3 length, D gene, clone size, J gene, V gene, CDR3 protein, CDR3 DNA. D genes are given only for firm matches. The listing skips clone size in some rows; elsewhere it reads once, few, many or a size class.

15	-	once	TRBJ1-5	TRBV19	CASSIGSGSNQPQHF	TGTGCCAGTAGTATAGGTAGTGGAAGCAATCAGCCCCAGCATTTT
10	-	many	TRBJ2-5	TRBV29-1	CSVEEETQYF	TGCAGCGTTGAAGAGGAGACCCAGTACTTC
16	-	few	TRBJ1-1	TRBV12-3/TRBV12-4	CASSAQGVRVHTEAFF	TGTGCCAGCAGTGCCCAGGGAGTGAGGGTCCACACTGAAGCTTTCTTT
15	TRBD1	many	TRBJ2-3	TRBV20-1	CSARENGQGTDTQYF	TGCAGTGCTAGAGAGAACGGACAGGGAACAGATACGCAGTATTTT
17	TRBD1	-	TRBJ2-1	TRBV18	CASSPTRGGQDYNEQFF	TGTGCCAGCTCACCGACTAGAGGGGGACAGGACTACAATGAGCAGTTCTTC
14	-	once	TRBJ2-2	TRBV4-2	CAISPGRITGALFF	TGTGCCATCAGCCCCGGGCGAATCACCGGGGCGCTGTTTTTT
16	TRBD2	-	TRBJ2-2	TRBV6-2/TRBV6-3	CASFLRSAGRAGELFF	TGTGCCAGCTTCCTAAGGAGCGCAGGGAGGGCCGGGGAGCTGTTTTTT
13	-	many	TRBJ1-6	TRBV10-3	CAIQTDFNSPLHF	TGTGCCATCCAGACAGACTTTAATTCACCCCTCCACTTT
15	-	-	TRBJ2-1	TRBV5-1	CASSFTGNGYNEQFF	TGCGCCAGCAGCTTTACAGGGAATGGCTACAATGAGCAGTTCTTC
15	TRBD2	few	TRBJ2-1	TRBV5-1	CASGASGASYNEQFF	TGCGCCAGCGGTGCTAGCGGGGCCTCCTACAATGAGCAGTTCTTC
14	-	many	TRBJ1-6	TRBV20-1	CSAGRAGAGSPLHF	TGCAGTGCTGGGCGAGCAGGGGCCGGTTCACCCCTCCACTTT
19	TRBD2	few	TRBJ2-1	TRBV6-2/TRBV6-3	CASSHFTGTSGGSYNEQFF	TGTGCCAGCAGTCACTTCACCGGGACTAGCGGGGGTTCCTACAATGAGCAGTTCTTC
13	-	many	TRBJ2-2	TRBV5-6	CASSLQATGELFF	TGTGCCAGCAGCTTGCAGGCAACCGGGGAGCTGTTTTTT
15	-	few	TRBJ2-2	TRBV6-1	CASSEPAGARGELFF	TGTGCCAGCAGTGAACCCGCCGGGGCGCGAGGGGAGCTGTTTTTT
16	-	-	TRBJ2-3	TRBV20-1	CSASLRGRTSTDTQYF	TGCAGTGCTAGCCTACGGGGTAGAACAAGCACAGATACGCAGTATTTT
14	TRBD1	many	TRBJ1-1	TRBV6-2/TRBV6-3	CASSRGTAAAEAFF	TGTGCCAGCAGCCGGGGGACAGCAGCGGCTGAAGCTTTCTTT
13	-	-	TRBJ1-1	TRBV29-1	CSVVYGFNAEAFF	TGCAGCGTTGTTTACGGGTTTAACGCTGAAGCTTTCTTT
14	TRBD1	-	TRBJ2-1	TRBV29-1	CSSGDRSVSNEQFF	TGCAGCTCCGGGGACAGGTCCGTATCAAATGAGCAGTTCTTC
12	-	many	TRBJ1-3	TRBV6-6	CASSTHQNTIYF	TGTGCCAGCAGTACCCATCAAAACACCATATATTTT
16	TRBD1	-	TRBJ2-3	TRBV5-1	CASSPGTGGVADTQYF	TGCGCCAGCAGCCCGGGGACAGGGGGCGTCGCAGATACGCAGTATTTT
15	-	many	TRBJ2-3	TRBV10-3	CASGVFTDSTDTQYF	TGTGCCTCCGGCGTATTTACGGATAGCACAGATACGCAGTATTTT
16	-	many	TRBJ2-1	TRBV20-1	CSARDIGSLRMNEQFF	TGCAGTGCTAGAGATATAGGGTCCCTTAGAATGAATGAGCAGTTCTTC
16	TRBD1	-	TRBJ1-2	TRBV20-1	CSARGAGQKGNYGYTF	TGCAGTGCTAGAGGGGCGGGACAGAAGGGGAACTATGGCTACACCTTC
12	-	-	TRBJ1-1	TRBV12-3/TRBV12-4	CASQGLGTEAFF	TGTGCCAGCCAGGGTTTAGGTACTGAAGCTTTCTTT
13	TRBD1	many	TRBJ1-2	TRBV2	CASSVDRDYGYTF	TGTGCCAGCAGTGTGGACAGGGACTATGGCTACACCTTC
13	-	many	TRBJ1-2	TRBV6-2/TRBV6-3	CASTTGGPYGYTF	TGTGCCAGCACCACCGGCGGACCCTATGGCTACACCTTC
14	TRBD2	few	TRBJ2-7	TRBV20-1	CSARDGGLTYEQYF	TGCAGTGCTAGAGACGGGGGGTTAACCTACGAGCAGTACTTC
16	TRBD1	many	TRBJ2-7	TRBV27	CASSLYTGTGIDEQYF	TGTGCCAGCAGTTTATACACCGGGACAGGGATCGACGAGCAGTACTTC
13	TRBD1	many	TRBJ1-1	TRBV11-2	CASSITGGTEAFF	TGTGCCAGCAGTATAACAGGGGGCACTGAAGCTTTCTTT
16	TRBD2	few	TRBJ2-3	TRBV12-3/TRBV12-4	CASSRIAGGASDTQYF	TGTGCCAGCAGTAGAATAGCGGGGGGGGCATCAGATACGCAGTATTTT
12	-	-	TRBJ2-5	TRBV5-1	CASSLEPETQYF	TGCGCCAGCAGCTTGGAGCCGGAGACCCAGTACTTC
17	-	few	TRBJ2-7	TRBV7-7	CASSLAAVGLRLWEQYF	TGTGCTAGCAGCTTAGCCGCCGTGGGACTCCGACTCTGGGAGCAGTACTTC
15	TRBD1	few	TRBJ2-3	TRBV5-1	CASSIGQGRTDTQYF	TGCGCCAGCAGCATAGGACAGGGGCGAACAGATACGCAGTATTTT
13	TRBD1	-	TRBJ1-5	TRBV19	CASRQGPYQPQHF	TGTGCCAGTCGACAGGGACCGTATCAGCCCCAGCATTTT
14	-	many	TRBJ2-3	TRBV7-8	CASSPTTIPDTQYF	TGTGCCAGCAGCCCGACGACAATCCCAGATACGCAGTATTTT
16	-	-	TRBJ1-1	TRBV7-2	CASSLERRTSDTEAFF	TGTGCCAGCAGCTTAGAAAGGCGGACCTCGGACACTGAAGCTTTCTTT
17	TRBD2	-	TRBJ2-7	TRBV10-3	CAISEGIAGLSGHEQYF	TGTGCCATCAGTGAAGGGATAGCGGGGCTCTCCGGCCACGAGCAGTACTTC
16	-	few	TRBJ2-6	TRBV12-3/TRBV12-4	CASRRQAGSGANVLTF	TGTGCCAGCAGACGTCAAGCGGGCTCTGGGGCCAACGTCCTGACTTTC
14	TRBD1	-	TRBJ2-5	TRBV29-1	CSAEGQGLQETQYF	TGCAGCGCCGAGGGACAGGGCCTTCAAGAGACCCAGTACTTC
16	-	many	TRBJ2-2	TRBV4-1	CASSLTPGRAVGELFF	TGCGCCAGCAGCCTAACCCCGGGCAGGGCCGTCGGGGAGCTGTTTTTT
13	-	many	TRBJ2-1	TRBV30	CAWSVHGGGEQFF	TGTGCCTGGAGTGTACATGGGGGAGGTGAGCAGTTCTTC
14	TRBD1	many	TRBJ2-5	TRBV5-1	CASRTGFGRETQYF	TGCGCCAGCAGGACAGGGTTCGGTCGAGAGACCCAGTACTTC
16	TRBD1	many	TRBJ1-5	TRBV12-3/TRBV12-4	CASSLTGTVFQQPQHF	TGTGCCAGCAGCCTGACCGGGACAGTTTTTCAGCAGCCCCAGCATTTT
14	-	many	TRBJ2-2	TRBV6-2/TRBV6-3	CASSYSLFAGELFF	TGTGCCAGCAGTTACTCTCTCTTCGCCGGGGAGCTGTTTTTT
12	-	-	TRBJ2-3	TRBV6-5	CASWTSTDTQYF	TGTGCCAGCTGGACTAGCACAGATACGCAGTATTTT
13	-	many	TRBJ1-1	TRBV28	CASGGRMNTEAFF	TGTGCCAGCGGGGGACGGATGAACACTGAAGCTTTCTTT
13	-	many	TRBJ1-5	TRBV6-1	CASSEDTLRPQHF	TGTGCCAGCAGTGAAGACACCCTCAGGCCCCAGCATTTT
13	TRBD1	-	TRBJ2-5	TRBV20-1	CSATGTAQETQYF	TGCAGTGCGACAGGGACAGCACAAGAGACCCAGTACTTC
15	-	many	TRBJ2-1	TRBV7-9	CASSSDWRSYNEQFF	TGTGCCAGCAGCTCGGACTGGCGCTCCTACAATGAGCAGTTCTTC
14	TRBD1	many	TRBJ2-7	TRBV9	CASSVGDRGYEQYF	TGTGCCAGCAGCGTAGGTGACAGGGGCTACGAGCAGTACTTC
15	TRBD1	-	TRBJ1-6	TRBV19	CATSSWGQDNSPLHF	TGTGCCACCAGCTCCTGGGGACAGGATAATTCACCCCTCCACTTT
15	-	once	TRBJ2-1	TRBV5-1	CASSYRDPSYNEQFF	TGCGCCAGCAGCTACAGGGACCCCTCCTACAATGAGCAGTTCTTC
14	-	few	TRBJ1-5	TRBV6-2/TRBV6-3	CASSYSLAGQPQHF	TGTGCCAGCAGTTACTCCCTGGCTGGGCAGCCCCAGCATTTT
15	-	few	TRBJ1-2	TRBV11-2	CASSIGGAGSYGYTF	TGTGCCAGCAGTATAGGGGGAGCAGGGTCCTATGGCTACACCTTC
13	-	few	TRBJ2-3	TRBV10-3	CAIIEPYGDTQYF	TGTGCCATCATCGAACCCTACGGAGATACGCAGTATTTT
14	-	few	TRBJ1-1	TRBV5-1	CASSLGSGSTEAFF	TGCGCCAGCAGCTTGGGTTCAGGGTCAACTGAAGCTTTCTTT
14	TRBD1	many	TRBJ1-2	TRBV5-6	CASSLRTGSPNRPF	TGTGCCAGCAGCTTGAGGACAGGGAGCCCAAATCGGCCCTTC
20	TRBD2	-	TRBJ2-7	TRBV5-4	CASSLRASGGATQKTYEQYF	TGTGCCAGCAGCTTGAGGGCTAGCGGGGGGGCCACTCAGAAAACATACGAGCAGTACTTC
15	-	many	TRBJ2-1	TRBV14	CASSQARSSYNEQFF	TGTGCCAGCAGCCAGGCGAGGAGCTCCTACAATGAGCAGTTCTTC